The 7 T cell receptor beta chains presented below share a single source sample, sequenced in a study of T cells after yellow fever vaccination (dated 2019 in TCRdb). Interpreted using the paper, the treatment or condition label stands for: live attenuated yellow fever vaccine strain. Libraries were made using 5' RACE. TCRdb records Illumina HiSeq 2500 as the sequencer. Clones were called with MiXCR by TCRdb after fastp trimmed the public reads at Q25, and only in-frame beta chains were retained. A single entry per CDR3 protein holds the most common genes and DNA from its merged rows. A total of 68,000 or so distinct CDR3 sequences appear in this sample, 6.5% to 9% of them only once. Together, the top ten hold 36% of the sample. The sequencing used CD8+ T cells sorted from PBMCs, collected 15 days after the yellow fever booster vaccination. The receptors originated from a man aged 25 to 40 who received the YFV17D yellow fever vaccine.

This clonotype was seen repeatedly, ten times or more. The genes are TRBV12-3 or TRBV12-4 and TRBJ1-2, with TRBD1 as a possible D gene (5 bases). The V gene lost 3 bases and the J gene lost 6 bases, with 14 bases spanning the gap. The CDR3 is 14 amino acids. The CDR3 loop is CASSFETGGDGYTF. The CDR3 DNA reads TGTGCCAGCAGTTTTGAGACGGGAGGGGATGGCTACACCTTC.

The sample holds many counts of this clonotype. The CDR3 DNA is TGTGCCAGCACCTTGGGAGTAGCCGGGGAGCTGTTTTTT. Amino acids: CASTLGVAGELFF. The chain has TRBV6-2 or TRBV6-3 and TRBJ2-2; D perhaps matches TRBD2 (5 bases). This CDR3 is built from 13 residues. The germline V gene has CDR1 MNHEY and CDR2 SVGEGT. With 7 bases removed from V and 6 bases from J, the gap between germline ends came to 12 bases.

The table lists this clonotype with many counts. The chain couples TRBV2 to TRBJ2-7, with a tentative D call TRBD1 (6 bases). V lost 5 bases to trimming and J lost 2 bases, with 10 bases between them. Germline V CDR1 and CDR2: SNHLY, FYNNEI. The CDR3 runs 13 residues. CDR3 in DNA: TGTGCCAGCAGTCCAGGGGTGACCTACGAGCAGTACTTC. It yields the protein CASSPGVTYEQYF.

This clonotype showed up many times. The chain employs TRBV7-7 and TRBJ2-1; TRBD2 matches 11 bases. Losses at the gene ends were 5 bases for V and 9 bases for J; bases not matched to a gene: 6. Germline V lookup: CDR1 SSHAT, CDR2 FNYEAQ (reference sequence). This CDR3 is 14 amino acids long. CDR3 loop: CASSHSGRVSEQFF. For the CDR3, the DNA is TGTGCCAGCAGCCATAGCGGGAGGGTCAGTGAGCAGTTCTTC.

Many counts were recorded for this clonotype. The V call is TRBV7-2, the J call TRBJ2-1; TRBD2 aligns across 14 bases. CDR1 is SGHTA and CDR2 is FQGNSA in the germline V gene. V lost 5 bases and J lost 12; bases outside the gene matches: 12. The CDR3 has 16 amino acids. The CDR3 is CASSIGTSGSEFGQFF. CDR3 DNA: TGTGCCAGCAGCATCGGGACTAGCGGGAGTGAATTTGGGCAGTTCTTC. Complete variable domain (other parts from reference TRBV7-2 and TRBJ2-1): GAGVSQSPSNKVTEKGKDVELRCDPISGHTALYWYRQSLGQGLEFLIYFQGNSAPDKSGLPSDRFSAERTGGSVSTLTIQRTQQEDSAVYLCASSIGTSGSEFGQFFGPGTRLTVL.

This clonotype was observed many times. CDR3 amino acids: CASSLDGGYEQYF. DNA for the CDR3: TGTGCCAGCAGTTTGGACGGGGGGTACGAGCAGTACTTC. The rearrangement joins TRBV12-3 or TRBV12-4 to TRBJ2-7, with 7 bases identical to TRBD2. The ends lost 3 bases at V and 4 bases at J; junction bases unmatched: 3. The CDR3 covers 13 residues.

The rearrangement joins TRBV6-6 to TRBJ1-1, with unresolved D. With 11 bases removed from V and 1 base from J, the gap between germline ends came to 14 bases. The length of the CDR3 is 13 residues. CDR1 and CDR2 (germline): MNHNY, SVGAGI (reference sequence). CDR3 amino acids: CAGSTAGNTEAFF. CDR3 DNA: TGTGCCGGCTCAACCGCAGGGAACACTGAAGCTTTCTTT.